Listed below are T cell receptor beta chains from one sample, sequenced in a study of lymphopenia after photon versus proton radiotherapy. The data were produced by immunoSEQ multiplex PCR, yet TCRdb's version contains in-frame clones alone and is incomplete. The sample yields about 49,000 clones, around four fifths seen once. Sample: peripheral blood, taken from a patient treated with photon-based radiotherapy. The receptors were gathered from a man aged 50 or older with gastric cancer. CDR3s include the opening cysteine and the closing phenylalanine or tryptophan. The D gene is left open where the match is weak. Expanded clones are given a class, and other clones once, few, many or no size at all.

abundance	v_gene	d_gene	j_gene	CDR3aa	CDR3nt
few	TRBV7-9	TRBD1	TRBJ1-5	CASSPDRGSQPQHF	TGTGCCAGCAGCCCAGACAGGGGTTCGCAGCCCCAGCATTTT
NA	TRBV28	NA	TRBJ1-5	CASSPSRGGQPQHF	TGTGCCAGCAGCCCCTCACGGGGGGGCCAGCCCCAGCATTTT
NA	TRBV5-4	TRBD1	TRBJ2-7	CASSLAGQGIYEQYF	TGTGCCAGCAGCTTGGCCGGACAGGGGATCTACGAGCAGTACTTC
NA	TRBV5-1	TRBD1	TRBJ1-1	CASSLVGTVARGAFF	TGCGCCAGCAGCTTGGTCGGGACAGTAGCGAGGGGGGCTTTCTTT
NA	TRBV28	TRBD1	TRBJ1-5	CASSPRTGGGQPQHF	TGTGCCAGCAGCCCCCGGACAGGAGGAGGTCAGCCCCAGCATTTT
NA	TRBV6-1	NA	TRBJ1-1	CASSGPGELAEAFF	TGTGCCAGCAGTGGCCCCGGGGAGCTGGCTGAAGCTTTCTTT
once	TRBV11-3	NA	TRBJ2-7	CASSPRQLTYEQYF	TGTGCCAGCAGCCCAAGACAGCTGACCTACGAGCAGTACTTC
NA	TRBV19	TRBD2	TRBJ2-7	CASRTSGSYEQYF	TGTGCCAGTAGGACTAGCGGCTCCTACGAGCAGTACTTC
once	TRBV30	NA	TRBJ2-2	CAVSRRAANTGELFF	TGTGCCGTTTCGAGGAGGGCGGCGAACACCGGGGAGCTGTTTTTT
NA	TRBV5-6	NA	TRBJ2-7	CASKPGPWAHEQYF	TGTGCCAGCAAACCAGGGCCCTGGGCCCACGAGCAGTACTTC
many	TRBV7-2	TRBD2	TRBJ2-5	CASSFQTSGSQTQYF	TGTGCCAGCAGCTTTCAGACTAGCGGGAGTCAGACCCAGTACTTC
NA	TRBV5-1	TRBD1	TRBJ1-2	CASSLRTGGEANYGYTF	TGCGCCAGCAGCTTAAGGACAGGGGGAGAAGCTAACTATGGCTACACCTTC
NA	TRBV14	TRBD1	TRBJ2-1	CASSPRDSSYNEQFF	TGTGCCAGCAGCCCCCGGGACAGCTCCTACAATGAGCAGTTCTTC
NA	TRBV27	NA	TRBJ2-2	CASSLKPLGTGELFF	TGTGCCAGCAGTTTAAAACCCCTTGGGACCGGGGAGCTGTTTTTT
NA	TRBV7-9	NA	TRBJ2-1	CASSLLANEQFF	TGTGCCAGCAGCTTATTGGCGAATGAGCAGTTCTTC
NA	TRBV7-2	NA	TRBJ1-5	CASSRGGLGYGNQPQHF	TGTGCCAGCAGCAGGGGAGGGTTGGGTTATGGCAATCAGCCCCAGCATTTT